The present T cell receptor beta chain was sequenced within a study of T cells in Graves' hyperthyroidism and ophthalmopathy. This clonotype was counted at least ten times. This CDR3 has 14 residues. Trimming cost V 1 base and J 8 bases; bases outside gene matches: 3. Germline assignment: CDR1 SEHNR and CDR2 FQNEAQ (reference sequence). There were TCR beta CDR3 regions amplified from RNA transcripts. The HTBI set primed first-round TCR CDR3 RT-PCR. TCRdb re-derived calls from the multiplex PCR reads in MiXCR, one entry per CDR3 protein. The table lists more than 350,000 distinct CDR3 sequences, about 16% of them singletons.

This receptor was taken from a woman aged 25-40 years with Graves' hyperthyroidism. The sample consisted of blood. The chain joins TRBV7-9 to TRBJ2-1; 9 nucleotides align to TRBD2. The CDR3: CASSLVAGEDEQFF. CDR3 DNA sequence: TGTGCCAGCAGCTTAGTAGCGGGAGAAGATGAGCAGTTCTTC.